This TCR beta chain originates from a study of a mutant IDH1 vaccine in newly diagnosed glioma. Turning to the study itself: Treated patients had a mean age of approximately 40 years and a sex split that was roughly 60% male and around 38% female. The therapy given earlier, which was standard therapy, consisted of radiotherapy, temozolomide, or both, and most of the patients received both.

Study-wide results and limits: Pseudoprogression showed no apparent link to changes in top peripheral T cell clonotypes.

Regarding time point: baseline, week 1 (first vaccination visit). The treatment: pre-vaccination baseline after standard-of-care therapy. Astrocytomas that were new, WHO grade 3 or 4, IDH1-mutant and ATRX-lost were present in the donors. This clone was detected once. The antigen is unknown. Only in-frame clones appear in the TCRdb table, and some are missing; sequencing was by immunoSEQ multiplex PCR. In the table there are 60,000 to 75,000 clones, about four fifths of which are singletons. The CDR3 runs 16 residues. CDR1 is MNHNY, CDR2 SVGAGI, per germline (reference sequence). J lost 3 bases, V lost 7 bases, and 14 bases had no gene match.

The chain couples TRBV6-6 to TRBJ1-1; the match to TRBD1 covers 7 bases. The sequences come from PBMCs, collected from a glioma patient treated with radiotherapy, temozolomide or both. This TCR derives from a man between 45 and 60 years old with glioma. CDR3 protein: CASKPVTGATDTEAFF. As DNA, the CDR3 is TGTGCCAGCAAACCCGTAACAGGGGCCACGGACACTGAAGCTTTCTTT.